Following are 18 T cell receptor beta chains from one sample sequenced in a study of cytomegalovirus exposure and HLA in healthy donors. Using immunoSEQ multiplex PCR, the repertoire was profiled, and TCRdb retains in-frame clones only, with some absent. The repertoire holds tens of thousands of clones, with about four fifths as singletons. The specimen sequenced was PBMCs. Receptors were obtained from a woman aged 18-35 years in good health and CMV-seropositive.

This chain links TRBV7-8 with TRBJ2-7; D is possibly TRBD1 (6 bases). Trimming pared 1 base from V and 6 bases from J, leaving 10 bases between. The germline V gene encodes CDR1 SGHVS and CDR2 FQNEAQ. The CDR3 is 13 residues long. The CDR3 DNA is TGTGCCAGCAGCTTAGGGGACATGTCCGAGCAGTACTTC. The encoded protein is CASSLGDMSEQYF. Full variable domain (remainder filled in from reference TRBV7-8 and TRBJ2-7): GAGVSQSPRYKVAKRGQDVALRCDPISGHVSLFWYQQALGQGPEFLTYFQNEAQLDKSGLPSDRFFAERPEGSVSTLKIQRTQQEDSAVYLCASSLGDMSEQYFGPGTRLTVT.

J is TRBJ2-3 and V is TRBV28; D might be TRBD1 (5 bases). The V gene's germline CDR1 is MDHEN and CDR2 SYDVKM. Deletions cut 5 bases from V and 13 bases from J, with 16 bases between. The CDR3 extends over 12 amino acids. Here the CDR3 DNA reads TGTGCCAGCAGTAGGGGCCCTGCTATGGAGTATTTT. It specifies CASSRGPAMEYF.

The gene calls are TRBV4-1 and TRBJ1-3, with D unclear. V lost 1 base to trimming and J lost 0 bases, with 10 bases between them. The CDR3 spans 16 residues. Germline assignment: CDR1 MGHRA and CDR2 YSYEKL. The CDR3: CASSQGGRTSGNTIYF. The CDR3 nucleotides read TGCGCCAGCAGCCAAGGCGGCCGCACCTCTGGAAACACCATATATTTT.

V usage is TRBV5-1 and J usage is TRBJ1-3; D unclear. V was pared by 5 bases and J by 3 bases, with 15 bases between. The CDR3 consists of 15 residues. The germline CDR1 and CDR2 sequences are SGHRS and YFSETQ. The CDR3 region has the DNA TGCGCCAGCAGACCATCCTCTGGGAGTGGAAACACCATATATTTT. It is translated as CASRPSSGSGNTIYF.

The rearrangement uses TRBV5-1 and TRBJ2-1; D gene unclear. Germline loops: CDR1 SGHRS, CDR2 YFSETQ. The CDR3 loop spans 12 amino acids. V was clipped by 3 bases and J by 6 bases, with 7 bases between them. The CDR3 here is CASSSNTNEQFF. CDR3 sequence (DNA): TGCGCCAGCAGCTCCAACACCAATGAGCAGTTCTTC.

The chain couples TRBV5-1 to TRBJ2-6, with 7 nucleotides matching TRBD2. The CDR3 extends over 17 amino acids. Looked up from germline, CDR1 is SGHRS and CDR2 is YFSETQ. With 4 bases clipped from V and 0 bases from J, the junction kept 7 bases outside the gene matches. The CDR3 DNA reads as TGCGCCAGCAGCCGACCTACGGGGGGCTCTGGGGCCAACGTCCTGACTTTC. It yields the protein CASSRPTGGSGANVLTF.

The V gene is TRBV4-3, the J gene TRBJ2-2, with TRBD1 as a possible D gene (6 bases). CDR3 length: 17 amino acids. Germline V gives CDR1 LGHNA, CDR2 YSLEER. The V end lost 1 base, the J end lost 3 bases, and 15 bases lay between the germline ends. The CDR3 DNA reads TGCGCCAGCAGCCAAGTATGGGGGCAGGTGGACACCGGGGAGCTGTTTTTT. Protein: CASSQVWGQVDTGELFF.

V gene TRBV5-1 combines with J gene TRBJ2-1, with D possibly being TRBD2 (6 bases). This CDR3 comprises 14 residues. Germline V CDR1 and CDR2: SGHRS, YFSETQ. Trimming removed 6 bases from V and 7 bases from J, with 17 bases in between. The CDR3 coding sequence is TGCGCCAGCACCGTCCGCGGGGAGGCGAATGAGCAGTTCTTC. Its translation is CASTVRGEANEQFF.

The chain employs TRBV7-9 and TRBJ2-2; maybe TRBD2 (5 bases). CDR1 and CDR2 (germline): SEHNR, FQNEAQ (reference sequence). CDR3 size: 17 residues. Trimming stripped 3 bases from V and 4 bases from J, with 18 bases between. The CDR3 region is CASSFRTGYQGTGELFF. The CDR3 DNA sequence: TGTGCCAGCAGCTTCCGCACGGGGTATCAAGGCACCGGGGAGCTGTTTTTT.

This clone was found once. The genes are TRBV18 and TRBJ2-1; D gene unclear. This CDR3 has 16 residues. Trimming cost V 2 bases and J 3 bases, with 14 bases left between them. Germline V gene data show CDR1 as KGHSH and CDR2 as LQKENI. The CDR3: CASSPSDPRSYNEQFF. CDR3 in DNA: TGTGCCAGCTCACCATCTGACCCCCGGAGCTACAATGAGCAGTTCTTC.

Here the CDR3 reads CASSEEGAHGTEAFF. The CDR3 bases are TGTGCCAGCAGTGAGGAGGGGGCTCACGGGACTGAAGCTTTCTTT. The chain joins TRBV6-1 to TRBJ1-1, with 7 positions matching TRBD1. The length of the CDR3 is 15 residues. After removal of 3 bases from V and 5 bases from J, the junction contained 9 bases not matched to a gene. Germline V gene sequence: CDR1 MNHNS, CDR2 SASEGT.

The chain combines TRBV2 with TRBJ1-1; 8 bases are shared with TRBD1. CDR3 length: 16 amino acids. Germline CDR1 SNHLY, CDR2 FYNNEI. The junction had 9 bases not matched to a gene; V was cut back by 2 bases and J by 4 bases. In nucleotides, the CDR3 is TGTGCCAGCAGTGAACAGGGGGCCGGGGGTAGCACTGAAGCTTTCTTT. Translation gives CASSEQGAGGSTEAFF.

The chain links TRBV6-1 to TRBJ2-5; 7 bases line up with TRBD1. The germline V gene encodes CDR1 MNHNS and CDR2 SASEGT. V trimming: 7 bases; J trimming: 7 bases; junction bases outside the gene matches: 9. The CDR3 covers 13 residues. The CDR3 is CASTEQGQVTQYF. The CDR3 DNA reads TGTGCCAGCACCGAACAGGGGCAGGTGACCCAGTACTTC.

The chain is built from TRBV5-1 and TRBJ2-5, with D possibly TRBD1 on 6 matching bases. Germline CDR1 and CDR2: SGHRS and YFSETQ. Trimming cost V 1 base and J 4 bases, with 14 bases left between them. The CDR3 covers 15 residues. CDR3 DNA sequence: TGCGCCAGCAGCTTGAGCTGGGGGCCCACAGAGACCCAGTACTTC. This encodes CASSLSWGPTETQYF. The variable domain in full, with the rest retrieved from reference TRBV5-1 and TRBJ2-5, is KAGVTQTPRYLIKTRGQQVTLSCSPISGHRSVSWYQQTPGQGLQFLFEYFSETQRNKGNFPGRFSGRQFSNSRSEMNVSTLELGDSALYLCASSLSWGPTETQYFGPGTRLLVL.

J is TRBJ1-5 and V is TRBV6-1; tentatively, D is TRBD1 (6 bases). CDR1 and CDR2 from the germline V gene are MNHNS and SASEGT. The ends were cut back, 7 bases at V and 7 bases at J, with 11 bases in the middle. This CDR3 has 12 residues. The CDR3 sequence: CASTGVGQPQHF. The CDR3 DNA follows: TGTGCCAGCACAGGGGTCGGGCAGCCCCAGCATTTT.

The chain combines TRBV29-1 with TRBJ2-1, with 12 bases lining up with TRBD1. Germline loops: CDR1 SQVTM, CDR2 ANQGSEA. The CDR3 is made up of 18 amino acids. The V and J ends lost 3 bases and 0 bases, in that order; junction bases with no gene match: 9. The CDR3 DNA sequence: TGCAGCGTTGAGCCCGGGACAGGGGGCTTCAGCTCCTACAATGAGCAGTTCTTC. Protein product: CSVEPGTGGFSSYNEQFF.

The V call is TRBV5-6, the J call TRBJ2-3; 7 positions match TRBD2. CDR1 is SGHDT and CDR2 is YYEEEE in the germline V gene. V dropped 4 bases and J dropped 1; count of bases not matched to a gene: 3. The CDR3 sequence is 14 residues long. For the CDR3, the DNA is TGTGCCAGCAGCCCGGGGGGAGGCACAGATACGCAGTATTTT. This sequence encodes CASSPGGGTDTQYF.

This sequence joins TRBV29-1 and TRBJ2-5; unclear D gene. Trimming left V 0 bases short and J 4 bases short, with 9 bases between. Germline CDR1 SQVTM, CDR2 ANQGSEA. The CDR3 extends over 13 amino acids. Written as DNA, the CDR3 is TGCAGCGTTGAAGAGGGTCCGGGAGAGACCCAGTACTTC. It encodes CSVEEGPGETQYF.